The rows below give T cell receptor beta chains drawn from one sample of a study of blood T cells in healthy people across ages. Each CDR3 protein gets one entry after TCRdb re-called the 5' RACE reads with MiXCR. The profile shows fewer than 800,000 distinct CDR3 sequences, roughly 32% of them singletons. Sequenced: blood. The origin of the receptors is a woman of 80 years or more in good health. Each CDR3 is given with its conserved first and last residue. D genes are given only for firm matches. Clone size is not always given. Where it is, it says once, few, many or a class for expanded clones.

v_call: TRBV5-1
d_call: TRBD1
j_call: TRBJ2-5
clone_size: few
cdr3_nt: TGCGCCAGCAGCTTAGGGACAGGGTCGGGAGAGACCCAGTACTTC
cdr3_aa: CASSLGTGSGETQYF

v_call: TRBV28
d_call: -
j_call: TRBJ1-2
clone_size: many
cdr3_nt: TGTGCCAGCAGTTTAAACACCGATAACTATGGCTACACCTTC
cdr3_aa: CASSLNTDNYGYTF

v_call: TRBV12-3/TRBV12-4
d_call: -
j_call: TRBJ1-6
clone_size: many
cdr3_nt: TGTGCCAGCAGCCGGGGTCCGAACTATAATTCACCCCTCCACTTT
cdr3_aa: CASSRGPNYNSPLHF

v_call: TRBV9
d_call: TRBD1
j_call: TRBJ2-5
clone_size: -
cdr3_nt: TGTGCCAGCAGCGCCACCGGGACAGGACAAGAGACCCAGTACTTC
cdr3_aa: CASSATGTGQETQYF

v_call: TRBV5-1
d_call: -
j_call: TRBJ2-6
clone_size: many
cdr3_nt: TGCGCCAGCAGTTATACTCAGGGGTTTGGGGCCAACGTCCTGACTTTC
cdr3_aa: CASSYTQGFGANVLTF

v_call: TRBV6-2/TRBV6-3
d_call: -
j_call: TRBJ1-1
clone_size: -
cdr3_nt: TGTGCCAGCAGCTACACCATCACTGAAGCTTTCTTT
cdr3_aa: CASSYTITEAFF

v_call: TRBV20-1
d_call: -
j_call: TRBJ2-4
clone_size: many
cdr3_nt: TGCAGTGCTAGAGTCGCAGGGGCCAACATTCAGTACTTC
cdr3_aa: CSARVAGANIQYF

v_call: TRBV20-1
d_call: -
j_call: TRBJ1-5
clone_size: -
cdr3_nt: TGCAGTGCTACCTGGCGGCGGGACATTGGCAATCAGCCCCAGCATTTT
cdr3_aa: CSATWRRDIGNQPQHF

v_call: TRBV15
d_call: -
j_call: TRBJ1-2
clone_size: few
cdr3_nt: TGTGCCACCAGCAGAGATTACCCCACTGAAGCTGGAAGTGACTACACCTTC
cdr3_aa: CATSRDYPTEAGSDYTF

v_call: TRBV7-8
d_call: -
j_call: TRBJ2-1
clone_size: many
cdr3_nt: TGTGCCAGCAGCTTTTTCAGAACCGGGACTCCACCCTACAATGAGCAGTTCTTC
cdr3_aa: CASSFFRTGTPPYNEQFF

v_call: TRBV7-3
d_call: -
j_call: TRBJ2-1
clone_size: -
cdr3_nt: TGTGCCAGCAGCCCCAGGGTAGGGCCCTACAATGAGCAGTTCTTC
cdr3_aa: CASSPRVGPYNEQFF

v_call: TRBV5-4
d_call: -
j_call: TRBJ2-7
clone_size: -
cdr3_nt: TGTGCCAGCAGCTTAGATTCCGCCCCGGGACACGTACGCTACGAGCAGTACTTC
cdr3_aa: CASSLDSAPGHVRYEQYF

v_call: TRBV6-2/TRBV6-3
d_call: -
j_call: TRBJ1-2
clone_size: few
cdr3_nt: TGTGCCAGCAGTTCCATAGCGGGACCTTTCTATGGCTACACCTTC
cdr3_aa: CASSSIAGPFYGYTF

v_call: TRBV7-9
d_call: TRBD2
j_call: TRBJ2-3
clone_size: many
cdr3_nt: TGTGCCAGCAGCTATCGGGGTCGGGGGGGCGCAGATACGCAGTATTTT
cdr3_aa: CASSYRGRGGADTQYF

v_call: TRBV9
d_call: TRBD1
j_call: TRBJ1-2
clone_size: many
cdr3_nt: TGTGCCAGCACTCGCGATCTGACGACAGGGGTAGTTGGCTATGGCTACACCTTC
cdr3_aa: CASTRDLTTGVVGYGYTF

v_call: TRBV4-3
d_call: -
j_call: TRBJ1-2
clone_size: -
cdr3_nt: TGCGCCAGCAGCCAAGATAGGGGGAGCAGCGTTTATGGCTACACCTTC
cdr3_aa: CASSQDRGSSVYGYTF

v_call: TRBV2
d_call: -
j_call: TRBJ2-2
clone_size: -
cdr3_nt: TGTGCCAGCAGTCAAGCGTCGAACACCGGGGAGCTGTTTTTT
cdr3_aa: CASSQASNTGELFF

v_call: TRBV20-1
d_call: TRBD2
j_call: TRBJ2-3
clone_size: -
cdr3_nt: TGCAGGGGGGCCCAAGCGGGAGTTCCAGATACGCAGTATTTT
cdr3_aa: CRGAQAGVPDTQYF

v_call: TRBV27
d_call: -
j_call: TRBJ2-5
clone_size: many
cdr3_nt: TGTGCCAGCAGTCATTCCGGGACACGGGGGGAGACCCAGTACTTC
cdr3_aa: CASSHSGTRGETQYF

v_call: TRBV20-1
d_call: -
j_call: TRBJ2-3
clone_size: many
cdr3_nt: TGCAGTGCTGACGTGTTGCTAGAGAGCACAGATACGCAGTATTTT
cdr3_aa: CSADVLLESTDTQYF

v_call: TRBV6-2/TRBV6-3
d_call: TRBD2
j_call: TRBJ2-7
clone_size: many
cdr3_nt: TGTGCCAGCAGTCTAGCGGGGGATGCCTACGAGCAGTACTTC
cdr3_aa: CASSLAGDAYEQYF

v_call: TRBV2
d_call: -
j_call: TRBJ2-5
clone_size: -
cdr3_nt: TGTACCAGCAGTGAATCGGGGGCCGGGACCCAGTACTTC
cdr3_aa: CTSSESGAGTQYF

v_call: TRBV7-3
d_call: -
j_call: TRBJ2-1
clone_size: many
cdr3_nt: TGTGCCAGCAGCTTAAGTCCGGGGATTGGGCAGTTCTTC
cdr3_aa: CASSLSPGIGQFF

v_call: TRBV7-9
d_call: TRBD1
j_call: TRBJ1-2
clone_size: many
cdr3_nt: TGTGCCAGCAGAGAGACCGGGACAGCCTATGGCTACACCTTC
cdr3_aa: CASRETGTAYGYTF

v_call: TRBV28
d_call: TRBD1
j_call: TRBJ1-1
clone_size: -
cdr3_nt: TGTGCCAGCAGCGGGGGGACAGGGAAGGGTACTGAAGCTTTCTTT
cdr3_aa: CASSGGTGKGTEAFF

v_call: TRBV10-3
d_call: TRBD2
j_call: TRBJ2-1
clone_size: many
cdr3_nt: TGTGCCATCAGTGAGTCTCTAGCGGCTTACAATGAGCAGTTCTTC
cdr3_aa: CAISESLAAYNEQFF

v_call: TRBV12-3/TRBV12-4
d_call: TRBD2
j_call: TRBJ2-1
clone_size: many
cdr3_nt: TGTGCCAGCAGCCTCTCGGGGGGGTCGGCTGGCTACAATGAGCAGTTCTTC
cdr3_aa: CASSLSGGSAGYNEQFF

v_call: TRBV4-2
d_call: -
j_call: TRBJ1-4
clone_size: -
cdr3_nt: TGTGCCAGCGGCCGGACTGGGAAAGCAACTAATGAAAAACTGTTTTTT
cdr3_aa: CASGRTGKATNEKLFF

v_call: TRBV5-1
d_call: TRBD1
j_call: TRBJ2-5
clone_size: many
cdr3_nt: TGCGCCAGCAGCACGGGCGGGACAGGGGTTCGGGAGACCCAGTACTTC
cdr3_aa: CASSTGGTGVRETQYF

v_call: TRBV12-3/TRBV12-4
d_call: -
j_call: TRBJ2-3
clone_size: many
cdr3_nt: TGTGCCAGCGAAATGGGATCGGGGGCGAGCACAGATACGCAGTATTTT
cdr3_aa: CASEMGSGASTDTQYF

v_call: TRBV30
d_call: -
j_call: TRBJ1-4
clone_size: -
cdr3_nt: TGTGCCTGGACCGACGCACGTGCAACTAATGAAAAACTGTTTTTT
cdr3_aa: CAWTDARATNEKLFF

v_call: TRBV12-3/TRBV12-4
d_call: -
j_call: TRBJ2-5
clone_size: many
cdr3_nt: TGTGCCAGCAGTTTAGGAGGATTTCTGCAAGAGACCCAGTACTTC
cdr3_aa: CASSLGGFLQETQYF

v_call: TRBV6-1
d_call: -
j_call: TRBJ2-4
clone_size: -
cdr3_nt: TGTGCCAGCAGCGCGACTAGCGAGGGGGCAACTTCCAAAAACATTCAGTACTTC
cdr3_aa: CASSATSEGATSKNIQYF

v_call: TRBV6-2/TRBV6-3
d_call: -
j_call: TRBJ2-1
clone_size: many
cdr3_nt: TGTGCCACCTCTCCAAAGATAGTATTATATGAGCAGTTCTTC
cdr3_aa: CATSPKIVLYEQFF

v_call: TRBV6-5
d_call: -
j_call: TRBJ1-1
clone_size: few
cdr3_nt: TGTGCCAGCACCAGCTCGACAGGCTCGGGCACTGAAGCTTTCTTT
cdr3_aa: CASTSSTGSGTEAFF

v_call: TRBV7-2
d_call: -
j_call: TRBJ2-3
clone_size: -
cdr3_nt: TGTGTCAGCAGCTTAGGAGCTCGGGGGCCTGGAGATACGCAGTATTTT
cdr3_aa: CVSSLGARGPGDTQYF

v_call: TRBV6-6
d_call: TRBD2
j_call: TRBJ2-5
clone_size: many
cdr3_nt: TGTGCCAGCAGTTACCAAAAAAGACTAGCGGGGGGTCTGGAGCAGTACTTC
cdr3_aa: CASSYQKRLAGGLEQYF

v_call: TRBV24-1
d_call: TRBD2
j_call: TRBJ2-5
clone_size: many
cdr3_nt: TGTGCCACCAGTGATCCGGGACTAGCGAAGGAGACCCAGTACTTC
cdr3_aa: CATSDPGLAKETQYF

v_call: TRBV6-2/TRBV6-3
d_call: TRBD1
j_call: TRBJ2-1
clone_size: many
cdr3_nt: TGTGCCAGCAGTTTGACAGGGGAATACAATGAGCAGTTCTTC
cdr3_aa: CASSLTGEYNEQFF

v_call: TRBV5-6
d_call: -
j_call: TRBJ1-6
clone_size: many
cdr3_nt: TGTGCCAGCAGCTCCCAGGGAGGATGGAGTTCACCCCTCCACTTT
cdr3_aa: CASSSQGGWSSPLHF

v_call: TRBV28
d_call: TRBD1
j_call: TRBJ2-7
clone_size: many
cdr3_nt: TGTGCCATCGGGGGACAGGGGGCCTACGAGCAGTACTTC
cdr3_aa: CAIGGQGAYEQYF

v_call: TRBV29-1
d_call: TRBD1
j_call: TRBJ1-2
clone_size: many
cdr3_nt: TGCAGCGTTGATGGACAGGGAGGTGTGAGTGGCTACACCTTC
cdr3_aa: CSVDGQGGVSGYTF

v_call: TRBV9
d_call: -
j_call: TRBJ2-1
clone_size: many
cdr3_nt: TGTGCCAGCAGCGCCCAGGGTCTTGTTGGGAATGAGCAGTTCTTC
cdr3_aa: CASSAQGLVGNEQFF

v_call: TRBV9
d_call: -
j_call: TRBJ1-5
clone_size: many
cdr3_nt: TGTGCCAGCAGCGTAGGGGAAAATCAGCCCCAGCATTTT
cdr3_aa: CASSVGENQPQHF

v_call: TRBV12-3/TRBV12-4
d_call: TRBD2
j_call: TRBJ2-1
clone_size: few
cdr3_nt: TGTGCCAGCAGGTCGAGCGGGGGGGGCAGTGAGCAGTTCTTC
cdr3_aa: CASRSSGGGSEQFF

v_call: TRBV7-3
d_call: TRBD2
j_call: TRBJ2-7
clone_size: once
cdr3_nt: TGTGCCAGCAGCTTAATAGCCGGGGGGAACTACGAGCAGTACTTC
cdr3_aa: CASSLIAGGNYEQYF